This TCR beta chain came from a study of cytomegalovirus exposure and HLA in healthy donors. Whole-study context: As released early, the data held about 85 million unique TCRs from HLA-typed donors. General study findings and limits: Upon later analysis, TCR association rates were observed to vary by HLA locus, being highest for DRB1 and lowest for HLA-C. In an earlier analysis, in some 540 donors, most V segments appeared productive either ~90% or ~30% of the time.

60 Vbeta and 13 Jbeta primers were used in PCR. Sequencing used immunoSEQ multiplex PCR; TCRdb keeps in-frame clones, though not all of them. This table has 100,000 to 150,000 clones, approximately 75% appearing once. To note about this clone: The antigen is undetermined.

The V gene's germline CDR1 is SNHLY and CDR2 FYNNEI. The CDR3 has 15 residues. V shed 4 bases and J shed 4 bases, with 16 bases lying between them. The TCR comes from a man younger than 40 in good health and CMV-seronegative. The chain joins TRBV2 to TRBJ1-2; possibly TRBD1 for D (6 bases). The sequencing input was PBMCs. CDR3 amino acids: CASSVWDTVSYGYTF. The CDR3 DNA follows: TGTGCCAGCAGTGTCTGGGACACCGTCTCCTATGGCTACACCTTC.